The source of this TCR beta chain is a study of blood T cell repertoires in COVID-19. Study at large: Samples of COVID-19 (acute and convalescent) were obtained from the United States, Italy and Spain. In each case, the material was cDNA or gDNA derived from T cells, B-cell-depleted T cells, or PBMCs.

In the source study's methods: Counts of nucleated cells, estimated from reference gene primer amplification, were obtained. Libraries were prepared by immunoSEQ multiplex PCR; TCRdb keeps only in-frame clonotypes and omits some of them. The V and J calls and clone size were taken over from that table, and D and trimming were inferred from the DNA. The sample shows 95,000 to 150,000 clones, 60% to 80% of them seen only once. Patients at the Seattle site were enrolled during active infection and followed longitudinally. The TCR comes from an elderly man with COVID-19, enrolled during active disease. The sample consisted of peripheral blood.

CDR3 bases: TGCGCCAGCAGCTTGGGCGGGAAGAGTAACACTGAAGCTTTCTTT. It codes for CASSLGGKSNTEAFF. The rearrangement uses TRBV5-1 and TRBJ1-1; D not resolved. The CDR3 loop spans 15 amino acids. The V gene's germline CDR1 is SGHRS and CDR2 YFSETQ. V was cut by 0 bases and J by 2 bases, with 11 bases left in between. The complete variable domain, with remaining parts taken from reference TRBV5-1 and TRBJ1-1, reads KAGVTQTPRYLIKTRGQQVTLSCSPISGHRSVSWYQQTPGQGLQFLFEYFSETQRNKGNFPGRFSGRQFSNSRSEMNVSTLELGDSALYLCASSLGGKSNTEAFFGQGTRLTVV.